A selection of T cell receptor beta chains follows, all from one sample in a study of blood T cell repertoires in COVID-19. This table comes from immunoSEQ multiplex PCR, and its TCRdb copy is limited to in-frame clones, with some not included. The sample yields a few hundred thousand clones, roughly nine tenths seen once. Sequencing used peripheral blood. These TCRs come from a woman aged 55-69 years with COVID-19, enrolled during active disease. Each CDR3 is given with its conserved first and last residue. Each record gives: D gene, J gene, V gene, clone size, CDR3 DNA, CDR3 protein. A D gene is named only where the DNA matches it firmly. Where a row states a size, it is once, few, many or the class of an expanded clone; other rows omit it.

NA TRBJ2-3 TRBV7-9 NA TGTGCCAGCAGCTTGGACAGATTCACAGATACGCAGTATTTT CASSLDRFTDTQYF
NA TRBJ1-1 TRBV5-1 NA TGCGCCAGCAGCGCCCAGGGAGGCGGCACTGAAGCTTTCTTT CASSAQGGGTEAFF
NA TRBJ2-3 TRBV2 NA TGTGCCAGCAGTAAAAACCCGGAGCGCTCCACAGATACGCAGTATTTT CASSKNPERSTDTQYF
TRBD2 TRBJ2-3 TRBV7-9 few TGTGCCAGCAGCTTAGTAGGGTTAGCGGGGGGGACCACAGATACGCAGTATTTT CASSLVGLAGGTTDTQYF
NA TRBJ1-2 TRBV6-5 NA TGTGCCAGCACCAGACTGGGGGCGGCTAACTATGGCTACACCTTC CASTRLGAANYGYTF
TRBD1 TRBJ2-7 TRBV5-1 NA TGCGCCAGCAGCGTAGGACAGGCCTCCTACGAGCAGTACTTC CASSVGQASYEQYF
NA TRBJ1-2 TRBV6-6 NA TGTGCCAGCAGTTACTCAGACAGAAACTATGGCTACACCTTC CASSYSDRNYGYTF
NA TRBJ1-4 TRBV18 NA TGTGCCAGCTCAACGGACAGAGAAGAAAAACTGTTTTTT CASSTDREEKLFF
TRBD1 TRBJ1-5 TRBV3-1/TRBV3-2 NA TGTGCCAGCAGCCTGGGACAGGGGGCGTCTCAGCCCCAGCATTTT CASSLGQGASQPQHF
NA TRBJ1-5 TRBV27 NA TGTGCCAGCAGTTTTAGCAGGGTTCATAGCAATCAGCCCCAGCATTTT CASSFSRVHSNQPQHF
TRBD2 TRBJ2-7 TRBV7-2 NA TGTGCCAGCGCAAACGGTCCGAGCGGGGGACCCTACGAGCAGTACTTC CASANGPSGGPYEQYF
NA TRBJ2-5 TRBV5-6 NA TGTGCCAGCAGCTCGGGGGAGACCCAGTACTTC CASSSGETQYF
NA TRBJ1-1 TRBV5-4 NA TGTGCCAGCAGCCCCCCCGGGGGTCCAAATCTGAACACTGAAGCTTTCTTT CASSPPGGPNLNTEAFF
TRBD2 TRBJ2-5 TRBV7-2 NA TGTGCCAGCAGCAAGGAAGCGGGGGGGTTTGAGACCCAGTACTTC CASSKEAGGFETQYF
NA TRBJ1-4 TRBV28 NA TGTGCCAGCGAGGGGGAAACTGAAAAACTGTTTTTT CASEGETEKLFF
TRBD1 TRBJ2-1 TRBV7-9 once TGTGCCAGCAGCTCTAGGACAGGACTGAGGAATGAGCAGTTCTTC CASSSRTGLRNEQFF
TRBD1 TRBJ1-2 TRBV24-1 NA TGTGCCACCAGTGGCAAACACGAACAGGGGCCGATCTATGGCTACACCTTC CATSGKHEQGPIYGYTF
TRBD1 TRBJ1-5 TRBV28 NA TGTGCCAGCAGTTTCTATCCGGGACAGGGAGTGTCCCAGCATTTT CASSFYPGQGVSQHF
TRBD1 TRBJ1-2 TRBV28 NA TGTGCCAGCAGTTTAAACCCGGGACAGAACTATGGCTACACCTTC CASSLNPGQNYGYTF
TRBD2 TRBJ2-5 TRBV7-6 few TGTGCCAGCAGCTTAACGGGGGGGGGAGTAAAACAAGAGACCCAGTACTTC CASSLTGGGVKQETQYF
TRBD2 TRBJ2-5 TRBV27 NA TGTGCCAGCAGTTCCTCTAGCGGGGGCCGGGGGACCCAGTACTTC CASSSSSGGRGTQYF
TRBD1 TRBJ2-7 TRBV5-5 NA TGTGCCAGCAGTAAGTGGGGACAGTTGAGCTCCTACGAGCAGTACTTC CASSKWGQLSSYEQYF
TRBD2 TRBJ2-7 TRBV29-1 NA TGCAGCGTTGAGGGACTAGCGGGGGACTCCTACGAGCAGTACTTC CSVEGLAGDSYEQYF
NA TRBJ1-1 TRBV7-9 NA TGTGCCAGCAGCACAGAGACAACCTTCACTGAAGCTTTCTTT CASSTETTFTEAFF
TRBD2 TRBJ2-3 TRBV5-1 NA TGCGCCAGCAGCGAGGCGGGGACTAGGGATACGCAGTATTTT CASSEAGTRDTQYF
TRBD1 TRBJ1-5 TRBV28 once TGTGCCAGCAGCCGAGCCGGGACAGGGTTTCAGCCCCAGCATTTT CASSRAGTGFQPQHF
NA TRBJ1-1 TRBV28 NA TGTGCCAGCAGCGATCTTACAGGCAACACTGAAGCTTTCTTT CASSDLTGNTEAFF
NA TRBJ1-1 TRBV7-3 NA TGTGCCAGCAGCTTTGGGGGAGGGAACACTGAAGCTTTCTTT CASSFGGGNTEAFF
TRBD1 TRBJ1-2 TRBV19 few TGTGCCAGCGCCAAGGCAGGGGGCGCATCGGGGGGCTACACCTTC CASAKAGGASGGYTF
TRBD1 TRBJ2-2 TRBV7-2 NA TGTGCCAGCAGGCTAAGAAGACAGGGCAACACCGGGGAGCTGTTTTTT CASRLRRQGNTGELFF
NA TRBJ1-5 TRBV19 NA TGTGCCAGTAGTAGAGACAGGAATCAGCCCCAGCATTTT CASSRDRNQPQHF
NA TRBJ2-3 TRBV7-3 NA TGTGCCAGCAGCTTCGGGGGGCTCACAGATACGCAGTATTTT CASSFGGLTDTQYF
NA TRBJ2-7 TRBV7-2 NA TGTGCCAGCAGCTCCGCCCCACAAGGGGCCTACGAGCAGTACTTC CASSSAPQGAYEQYF
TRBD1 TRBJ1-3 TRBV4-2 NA TGTGCCAGCAGCCGAGCCGGGACAGAGGGAAACACCATATATTTT CASSRAGTEGNTIYF
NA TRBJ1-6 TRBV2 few TGTGCCAGCGAGGGGGTTCCCGTCTCACCCCTCCACTTT CASEGVPVSPLHF
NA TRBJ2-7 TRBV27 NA TGTGCCAGCAGTTTCTCCGCCCTGGGCCACGAGCAGTACTTC CASSFSALGHEQYF
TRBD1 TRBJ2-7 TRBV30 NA TGTGCCTGGAGTGTTGACTGGACAGGGGGACCCTACGAGCAGTACTTC CAWSVDWTGGPYEQYF
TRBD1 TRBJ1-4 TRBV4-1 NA TGCGCCAGCAGCCACCGGATGGACAGGGCTAACGAAAAACTGTTTTTT CASSHRMDRANEKLFF
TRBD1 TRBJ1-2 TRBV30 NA TGTGCCTGGAGTGGAGTTCCTACAGGGGGCGGTTTAGACTATGGCTACACCTTC CAWSGVPTGGGLDYGYTF
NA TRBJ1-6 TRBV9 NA TGTGCCAGCAGCAGGACAGACGATAATTCACCCCTCCACTTT CASSRTDDNSPLHF
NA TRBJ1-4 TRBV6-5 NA TGTGCCAGCAGTTACACGACTGCAACTAATGAAAAACTGTTTTTT CASSYTTATNEKLFF
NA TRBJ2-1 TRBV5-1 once TGCGCCAGCAGCCCCACCCCGACAGAATACAATGAGCAGTTCTTC CASSPTPTEYNEQFF
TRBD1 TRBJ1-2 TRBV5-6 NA TGTGCCAGCAGCCGGACAGGGTCTGATGGCTACACCTTC CASSRTGSDGYTF
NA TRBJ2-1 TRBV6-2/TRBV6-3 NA TGTGCCAGCAGTGAGGACAGTTACAATGAGCAGTTCTTC CASSEDSYNEQFF
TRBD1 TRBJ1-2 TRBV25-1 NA TGTGCCAGCAGCAGGACAGGGAACTATGGCTACACCTTC CASSRTGNYGYTF
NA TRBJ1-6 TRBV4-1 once TGCGCCAGCAGCCAAGACGGGGGGGACTCTGCCTATAATTCACCCCTCCACTTT CASSQDGGDSAYNSPLHF
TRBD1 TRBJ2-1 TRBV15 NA TGTGCCACCAGCAGAGGGACAGGGAGTATGAATGAGCAGTTCTTC CATSRGTGSMNEQFF
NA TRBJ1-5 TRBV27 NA TGTGCCAGCAGTTCGGTCAATCAGCCCCAGCATTTT CASSSVNQPQHF
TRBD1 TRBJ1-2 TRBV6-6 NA TGTGCCAGCAGCACTCGGACAGGGAGGTATGGCTACACCTTC CASSTRTGRYGYTF
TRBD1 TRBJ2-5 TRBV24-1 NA TGTGCCACCAGTGGCGGACAGGGCAGCCAAGAGACCCAGTACTTC CATSGGQGSQETQYF
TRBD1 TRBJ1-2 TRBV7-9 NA TGTGCCAGCAGCTCGGGACAGGGCTATGGCTACACCTTC CASSSGQGYGYTF
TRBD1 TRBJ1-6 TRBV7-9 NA TGTGCCAGCAGCTTAGGGGGACAGAATTCACCCCTCCACTTT CASSLGGQNSPLHF
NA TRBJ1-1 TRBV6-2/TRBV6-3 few TGTGCCAGCACCCCACAAGTGAACACTGAAGCTTTCTTT CASTPQVNTEAFF
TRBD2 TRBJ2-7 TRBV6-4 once TGTGCCAGCAGGGGGCCGACTAGCGGTACCTACGAGCAGTACTTC CASRGPTSGTYEQYF
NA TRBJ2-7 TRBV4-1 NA TGCGCCAGCAGCCAAGCCGCACAGGGTCCCTACGAGCAGTACTTC CASSQAAQGPYEQYF
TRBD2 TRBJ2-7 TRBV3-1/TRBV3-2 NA TGTGCCAGCAGCCAAGGCTCAGGTTGGGGGACTAGCGTACTCTACGAGCAGTACTTC CASSQGSGWGTSVLYEQYF
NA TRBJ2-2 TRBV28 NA TGTGCCAGCAGCCGTCCCGCCGGGACTTCTCCCACCGGGGAGCTGTTTTTT CASSRPAGTSPTGELFF
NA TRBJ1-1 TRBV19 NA TGTGCCAGTAGTATTCTGGGGGGGAACACTGAAGCTTTCTTT CASSILGGNTEAFF